This TCR beta chain comes out of a study of blood T cells in healthy people across ages (dated by TCRdb to between 2014 and 2017). With regard to the full study: In model experiments, roughly one uniquely barcoded TCR beta cDNA molecule per two T cells was captured by template switching. Using deep sequencing normalized with unique cDNA molecular identifiers, the study measured how TCR beta repertoire diversity changes with age. The donors were split into four age groups: young (average 16 years), middle-aged (around 37), aged (over 55) and long-lived (more than 80). To avoid experimental bias, donors of different ages were spread randomly across the sequencing lanes. Two additional independent replicas of 1 million unique cDNA reads from the same blood draw were analyzed for two donors (one aged 18 to 30 and one aged 80 or older). Here is what the overall study found, with its caveats: Observed TCR beta diversity per million T cells fell roughly linearly with age, and a significant reduction was already apparent by age around 40. Observed TCR beta diversity correlated strongly with the percentage of naive T cells measured by flow cytometry. Compared with the aged group, more naive CD4+ T cells, fewer expanded clones and increased TCR diversity were shown by the long-lived group, suggesting age selection. Because profiling used bulk unsorted PBMCs, naive and antigen-experienced compartments could not be compared conclusively. Estimates of total diversity from one million sequenced T cells were regarded as lower bounds and underestimates. Donor CMV infection status was unknown, potentially confounding age-related changes in expanded clonotypes.

A note on this clonotype: It has no known antigen specificity. Given a much more abundant clone one base away, this may be a read error.

Libraries were prepared through 5' RACE. Sequencer: Illumina HiSeq 2500. A second PCR of about 7 to 12 cycles was run with a J-beta primer mix and a sample-barcoded 5' primer. Each TCR beta cDNA molecule received a unique molecular identifier from a template-switch 5' adaptor carrying 12 random nucleotides. At least 2.5 million CDR3-containing paired-end reads were obtained from each sample. First-strand cDNA synthesis was performed from all RNA using the Mint cDNA synthesis kit, with priming by a TRBC-specific oligonucleotide. All cDNA was treated with uracil-DNA glycosylase and then went through a first 18-cycle PCR with the universal primers M1SS and BC2_uni_R. In the original analysis: For normalization, 1 million high-quality reads, each with a distinct molecular identifier, were randomly selected from each sample. Reads sharing molecular identifiers were discarded rather than binned into consensus sequences. MiTCR, run with a Q25 quality threshold and the strictest error-elimination algorithm, handled CDR3 identification, clonotype clustering and error correction. A nonparametric unseen species model with Euler transformation was used to estimate lower-bound total TCR beta diversity. Starting from the raw public reads, TCRdb applied fastp trimming at Q25, assembled clones with MiXCR and retained in-frame beta chains. Each entry is one CDR3 protein sequence, shown with its most common DNA and genes. In this record, the V and J calls reflect TCRdb's handling and not the investigators' own analysis. Present in this sample are 700,000 to 850,000 distinct CDR3 sequences, 36% of which were seen just once. Together, the top ten hold 10% to 15% of the sample.

The CDR3 measures 15 amino acids from cysteine to phenylalanine. Kept here is only the CDR3 DNA, which spans 45 bases and is read in frame from base 1. The germline V gene specifies SQVTM as CDR1 and ANQGSEA as CDR2. V ends up 3 bases short and J 5 bases short, with an unmatched junction base count of 12. The 39 donors, aged about 6 to 95 years, were systemically healthy Caucasian individuals from Russia. Each donor gave 9 to 10 milliliters of peripheral blood, collected into EDTA-treated Vacutainer tubes. PBMCs were isolated by Ficoll-Paque density-gradient centrifugation, with at least 6.5 million obtained per sample. Trizol reagent was used to extract total RNA from PBMCs, with at least 6 micrograms per sample. Naive CD45RAhigh/CD27high T cell percentages were measured by flow cytometry on a PBMC aliquot from every donor.

This TCR derives from a man between 18 and 35 years old in good health. The sequence joins TRBV29-1 to TRBJ2-5, with 7 junctional bases fitting TRBD1. The sample consisted of blood. The DNA reads TGCAGCGTTGATGTCGGACAGGAAGCAGGCGAGACCCAGTACTTC. The translation is CSVDVGQEAGETQYF.